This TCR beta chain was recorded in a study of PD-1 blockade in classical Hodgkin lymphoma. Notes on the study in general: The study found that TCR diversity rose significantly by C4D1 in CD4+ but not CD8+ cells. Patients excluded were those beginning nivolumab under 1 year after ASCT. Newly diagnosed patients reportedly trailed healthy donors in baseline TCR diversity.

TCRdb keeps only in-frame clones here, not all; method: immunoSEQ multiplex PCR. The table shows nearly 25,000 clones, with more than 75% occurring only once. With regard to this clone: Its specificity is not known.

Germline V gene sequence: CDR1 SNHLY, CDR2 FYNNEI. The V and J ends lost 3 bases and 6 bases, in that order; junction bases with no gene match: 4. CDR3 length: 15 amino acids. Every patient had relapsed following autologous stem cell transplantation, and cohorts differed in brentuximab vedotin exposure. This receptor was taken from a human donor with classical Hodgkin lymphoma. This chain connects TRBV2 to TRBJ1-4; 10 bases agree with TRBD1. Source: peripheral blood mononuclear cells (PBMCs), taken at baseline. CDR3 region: CASSDPTGGDEKLFF. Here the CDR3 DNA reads TGTGCCAGCAGTGACCCGACAGGGGGCGATGAAAAACTGTTTTTT.